A single sample gave rise to the 10 T cell receptor beta chains below, sequenced in a study of blood T cell repertoires in COVID-19. Sequencing used immunoSEQ multiplex PCR; TCRdb keeps in-frame clones, though not all of them. The sample lists about 170,000 clones, roughly 86% occurring once. The specimen sequenced was peripheral blood. These receptors were taken from a man in his 70s with acute or convalescent COVID-19.

The chain has TRBV9 and TRBJ2-7, with 7 bases identical to TRBD2. CDR1 and CDR2 (germline): SGDLS, YYNGEE. J gave up 3 bases and V 4 bases, and 4 bases lay outside the gene matches. CDR3 size: 13 residues. The CDR3 sequence is CASSLGLNYEQYF. The CDR3 coding sequence is TGTGCCAGCAGCTTGGGACTAAACTACGAGCAGTACTTC.

The V gene is TRBV5-1, the J gene TRBJ1-4; TRBD1 matches at 9 bases. The V segment lost 4 bases and the J segment 5 bases; nucleotides outside the gene matches: 6. The germline CDR1 and CDR2 sequences are SGHRS and YFSETQ. CDR3 length: 15 amino acids. The CDR3 reads CASSPSGTGNEKLFF. In DNA form, the CDR3 reads TGCGCCAGCAGCCCCTCCGGGACAGGGAATGAAAAACTGTTTTTT.

The V gene is TRBV4-3, the J gene TRBJ2-1; 8 nucleotides align to TRBD1. Trimming at V came to 2 bases and at J to 5 bases, leaving 2 bases not matched to a gene. Germline V gives CDR1 LGHNA, CDR2 YSLEER. The CDR3 has 14 residues. CDR3 sequence (DNA): TGCGCCAGCAGCCAATTACAGGGGGACAATGAGCAGTTCTTC. Residues: CASSQLQGDNEQFF.

V and J are TRBV7-7 and TRBJ2-5; 9 bases are a match to TRBD2. This CDR3 has 15 amino acids. Germline trimming cut 3 bases from V and 5 bases from J; bases unmatched to any gene: 7. Germline V gene sequence: CDR1 SSHAT, CDR2 FNYEAQ (reference sequence). The CDR3 protein is CASSLASGAGETQYF. For the CDR3, the DNA is TGTGCCAGCAGCTTGGCTAGCGGGGCTGGTGAGACCCAGTACTTC.

CDR3 in amino acids: CASWEASKETQYF. Written as DNA, the CDR3 is TGTGCCAGCTGGGAGGCGTCCAAAGAGACCCAGTACTTC. The chain recombines TRBV28 with TRBJ2-5; D possibly corresponds to TRBD2 (6 bases). The CDR3 runs to 13 residues. Germline lookup yields CDR1 MDHEN and CDR2 SYDVKM. V was trimmed by 8 bases and J by 3 bases, leaving 13 bases between them.

The chain joins TRBV30 to TRBJ2-4, with a tentative D call TRBD2 (5 bases). V was pared by 3 bases and J by 7 bases, with 13 bases between. This CDR3 has 13 residues. The V gene's germline CDR1 is GTSNPN and CDR2 SVGIG (reference sequence). CDR3 DNA sequence: TGTGCCTGGAGCCCGGGATTTGGTAACATTCAGTACTTC. The encoded protein is CAWSPGFGNIQYF.

The chain recombines TRBV2 with TRBJ2-5; a possible D gene is TRBD1 (5 bases). CDR1 is SNHLY and CDR2 is FYNNEI in the germline V gene. CDR3 size: 12 residues. Trimming left V 6 bases short and J 5 bases short, with 10 bases between. CDR3 in amino acids: CASRRSGETQYF. The DNA for the CDR3 is TGTGCCAGCAGGAGATCAGGGGAGACCCAGTACTTC.

The V call is TRBV7-8, the J call TRBJ2-5; 7 bases agree with TRBD1. This CDR3 contains 14 residues. Per germline, CDR1 SGHVS and CDR2 FQNEAQ. The V and J ends lost 5 bases and 2 bases, in that order; junction bases with no gene match: 5. The CDR3 DNA reads TGTGCCAGCAGCCCCGGACAGGTACAAGAGACCCAGTACTTC. Its translation: CASSPGQVQETQYF. Full variable domain (missing parts from reference TRBV7-8 and TRBJ2-5): GAGVSQSPRYKVAKRGQDVALRCDPISGHVSLFWYQQALGQGPEFLTYFQNEAQLDKSGLPSDRFFAERPEGSVSTLKIQRTQQEDSAVYLCASSPGQVQETQYFGPGTRLLVL.

The gene calls are TRBV4-1 and TRBJ2-5; the match to TRBD1 covers 10 bases. Trimming removed 0 bases from V and 5 bases from J; junction bases left unmatched: 9. The V gene's germline CDR1 is MGHRA and CDR2 YSYEKL. The CDR3 consists of 17 residues. CDR3 in amino acids: CASSQDRGQGILETQYF. The CDR3 DNA reads TGCGCCAGCAGCCAAGATAGGGGACAGGGGATTTTGGAGACCCAGTACTTC.

The J gene is TRBJ1-1, the V gene TRBV7-9; D uncertain. V dropped 5 bases and J dropped 4 bases, with 20 bases sitting between them. The length of the CDR3 is 16 residues. The germline V gene encodes CDR1 SEHNR and CDR2 FQNEAQ (reference sequence). DNA of the CDR3: TGTGCCAGCAGCCGTAGTTGGAGGAAGGAGGGCACTGAAGCTTTCTTT. Its translation is CASSRSWRKEGTEAFF.